The clone carrying this TCR beta chain was observed a few times. Its target is unknown. The entry originates in a study of molecular identifiers for immune sequencing clone quantification. For the study at large: Replicate experiments took RNA from about 21,000 or 97,000 naive CD8 cells, divided it five ways and sequenced four.

V lost 5 bases and J lost 4; bases outside the gene matches: 3. This CDR3 region has 13 residues. CDR1 MNHEY and CDR2 SVGAGI come from the germline V gene. For bulk TCR libraries, previously described methods and listed TCR primers were used. Using its own MiXCR run on the PCR reads, TCRdb lists one record per CDR3 protein. This table has 460,000 or so distinct CDR3 sequences, about 26% appearing once. Whole-study findings and limits: Clones above 20 RNA copies held over 98% of effector molecules, under 1% in naive cells. Even with some 990,000 naive cells present, spiked Jurkat TCR RNA from one cell was reportedly detectable.

Input material: naive CD8+ T cells from blood, with Jurkat cell RNA spiked in. As to subset: FACS-sorted CD8+CD4-CCR7+CD45RA+ naive T cells. The chain uses TRBV6-5 and TRBJ2-7; 9 bases line up with TRBD2. The TCR comes from a human donor in good health. Some libraries in this study had Jurkat cell RNA spiked in. The CDR3 DNA is TGTGCCAGCAGTGAGCGGGGGGATTACGAGCAGTACTTC. This encodes CASSERGDYEQYF.